The clone carrying this T cell receptor beta chain was seen a single time. Its antigen is unidentified. Produced via immunoSEQ multiplex PCR; TCRdb's table is partial and in-frame only. The table lists 80,000 to 100,000 clones, nearly 90% of them singletons. This sample was taken from a study of T cell responses to AZD1222 COVID-19 vaccine. The study's findings and limits: At 160-218 and 743-854, vaccine-associated CD4 TCRs were dominant, and they spanned spike. Clonal diversity was possibly underestimated, and white British individuals and females predominated among donors.

Germline CDR1 and CDR2: MRHNA and SNTAGT. Trimming removed 8 bases at V and 5 bases at J, with 0 bases between. There are 8 residues in the CDR3. The chain carries TRBV6-4 and TRBJ1-2; D unclear. The receptor was derived from an adult in good health. The material was peripheral blood, obtained on day 0 of AZD1222 vaccination. In nucleotides, the CDR3 is TGTGCCAGCTATGGCTACACCTTC. It is translated as CASYGYTF.